The entry that follows covers one TCR beta chain sequence. The CDR3 covers 15 residues. Germline CDR1 reads LNHNV; CDR2 reads YYDKDF (reference sequence). The trim removed 2 bases at V and 7 bases at J, leaving 8 bases unmatched. In the original analysis: Amplification from reference gene primers served as the basis for estimated nucleated cell counts. Sequencing was performed with immunoSEQ multiplex PCR; in TCRdb, only in-frame clones are kept and a portion is missing. V, J and clone size are those of that table, while D and trimming were read from the DNA. Found here are about 250,000 clones, 80% to 90% of them singletons; the top ten hold 1.5% to 2%. This sample was included in a study of blood T cell repertoires in COVID-19. Study-wide context: Sites across the United States, Italy and Spain contributed samples from acute and convalescent COVID-19. T cells, B-cell-depleted T cells, or PBMCs supplied cDNA or gDNA.

Enrolled through a virtual design, the participants were between 18 and 89 years of age and came from 24 US areas. The TCR was taken from a middle-aged man who had recovered from COVID-19. The genes are TRBV15 and TRBJ1-1; 9 bases are a match to TRBD1. The sequenced material came from PBMCs or T cells enriched from blood (not recorded which). CDR3 coding DNA: TGTGCCACCAGCAGACAGGACAGGGGACCACTTGAAGCTTTCTTT. As protein: CATSRQDRGPLEAFF.